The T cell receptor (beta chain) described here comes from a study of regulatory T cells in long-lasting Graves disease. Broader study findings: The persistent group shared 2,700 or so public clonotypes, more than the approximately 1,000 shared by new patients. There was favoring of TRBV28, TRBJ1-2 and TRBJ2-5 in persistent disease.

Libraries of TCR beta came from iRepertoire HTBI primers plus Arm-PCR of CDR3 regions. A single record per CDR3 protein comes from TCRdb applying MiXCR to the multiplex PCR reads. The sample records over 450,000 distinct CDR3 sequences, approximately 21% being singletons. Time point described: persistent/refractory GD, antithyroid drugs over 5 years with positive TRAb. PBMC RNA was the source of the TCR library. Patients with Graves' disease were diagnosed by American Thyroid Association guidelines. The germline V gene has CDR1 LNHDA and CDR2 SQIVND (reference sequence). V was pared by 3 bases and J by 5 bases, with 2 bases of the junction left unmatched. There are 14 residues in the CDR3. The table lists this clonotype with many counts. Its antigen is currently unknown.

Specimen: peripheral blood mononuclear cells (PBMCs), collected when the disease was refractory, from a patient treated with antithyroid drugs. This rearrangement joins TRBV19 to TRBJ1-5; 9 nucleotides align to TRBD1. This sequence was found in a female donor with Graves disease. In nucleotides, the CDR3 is TGTGCCAGTAGTATCACAGGGGGCCATCAGCCCCAGCATTTT. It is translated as CASSITGGHQPQHF.